Listed below are T cell receptor beta chains from one sample, sequenced in a study of blood T cell repertoires in COVID-19. The data were produced by immunoSEQ multiplex PCR, yet TCRdb's version contains in-frame clones alone and is incomplete. Of hundreds of thousands of clones in the sample, over 70% were seen once. The sample was peripheral blood. These receptors were taken from a human donor in a cohort sampled during active COVID-19. Both conserved end residues are part of each CDR3. The D gene is left open where the match is weak. Clone size is shown for a subset of rows, as once, few, many or a class of expanded clone.

j_gene | abundance | v_gene | len | d_gene | CDR3nt | CDR3aa
TRBJ2-7 | - | TRBV6-6 | 13 | - | TGTGCCAGCAGTTACTCGATCGAGGGTGGGCAGTACTTC | CASSYSIEGGQYF
TRBJ1-1 | - | TRBV7-8 | 15 | TRBD1 | TGTGCCAGCAGCTCTAAGACAGGGGTGGACACTGAAGCTTTCTTT | CASSSKTGVDTEAFF
TRBJ2-2 | - | TRBV4-2 | 16 | - | TGTGCCAGCAGCCAAGGGCCTACTACGAGCACCGGGGAGCTGTTTTTT | CASSQGPTTSTGELFF
TRBJ2-7 | - | TRBV19 | 14 | TRBD2 | TGTGCCAGGCGAACTAGCGGGAGGCCGTACGAGCAGTACTTC | CARRTSGRPYEQYF
TRBJ2-3 | - | TRBV7-6 | 15 | TRBD1 | TGTGCCAGCAGCTCCGGGACAGGGATCACAGATACGCAGTATTTT | CASSSGTGITDTQYF
TRBJ1-1 | once | TRBV20-1 | 15 | TRBD1 | TGCAGTGCTAGTAGGGACAGGGGGTGGTACACTGAAGCTTTCTTT | CSASRDRGWYTEAFF
TRBJ2-5 | - | TRBV5-4 | 13 | - | TGTGCCAGCAGCTTTGGACAGCAAGAGACCCAGTACTTC | CASSFGQQETQYF
TRBJ2-1 | - | TRBV28 | 21 | TRBD1 | TGTGCCAGCAGATCCCCCCTTTTGAAGACAGGGGGAATCAAATCCTACAATGAGCAGTTCTTC | CASRSPLLKTGGIKSYNEQFF
TRBJ2-3 | - | TRBV7-2 | 14 | - | TGTGCCAGCAGCTTACGGCCTAGCGCAGATACGCAGTATTTT | CASSLRPSADTQYF
TRBJ1-1 | once | TRBV5-6 | 17 | - | TGTGCCAGCAGCTTGGGGGGGACAAACCTTATGAACACTGAAGCTTTCTTT | CASSLGGTNLMNTEAFF
TRBJ2-2 | - | TRBV7-8 | 16 | TRBD2 | TGTGCCAGCAGCTTCCATTGGACTAGAGGAACCGGGGAGCTGTTTTTT | CASSFHWTRGTGELFF
TRBJ2-1 | - | TRBV6-5 | 13 | - | TGTGCCAGCAACCCGCGGCCCGCAGCTGAGCAGTTCTTC | CASNPRPAAEQFF
TRBJ2-1 | - | TRBV5-4 | 15 | TRBD2 | TGTGCCAGCAGCTTTCCGGGACTAGGTATAAATGAGCAGTTCTTC | CASSFPGLGINEQFF
TRBJ1-3 | - | TRBV12-5 | 12 | - | TGTGCTAGTGGAACAGAGGGAAACACCATATATTTT | CASGTEGNTIYF
TRBJ2-7 | once | TRBV4-3 | 15 | TRBD2 | TGCGCCAGCAGCCAAGGGAGCGGGACGGGTTACGAGCAGTACTTC | CASSQGSGTGYEQYF
TRBJ1-4 | - | TRBV6-2/TRBV6-3 | 16 | - | TGTGCCAGCAGTTATCGGAGCTCGTCCCCTAATGAAAAACTGTTTTTT | CASSYRSSSPNEKLFF
TRBJ2-3 | once | TRBV28 | 15 | - | TGTGCCAGCAGTCTCCCGGGGGACGCCTCTGATACGCAGTATTTT | CASSLPGDASDTQYF
TRBJ2-7 | - | TRBV27 | 13 | - | TGTGCCAGCAGTTTCACGACAGACTACGAGCAGTACTTC | CASSFTTDYEQYF
TRBJ1-5 | - | TRBV7-9 | 15 | - | TGTGCCAGCAGCTTAGGGGTCGGGAGCAATCAGCCCCAGCATTTT | CASSLGVGSNQPQHF
TRBJ2-5 | - | TRBV5-4 | 15 | TRBD1 | TGTGCCAGCAGCTTGGGGGGGACAGTCCAAGAGACCCAGTACTTC | CASSLGGTVQETQYF
TRBJ2-5 | - | TRBV6-5 | 15 | TRBD1 | TGTGCCAGCAGTAGGACAGGGGTAGGACAAGAGACCCAGTACTTC | CASSRTGVGQETQYF
TRBJ1-6 | - | TRBV5-4 | 14 | - | TGTGCCAGCAGCCCCCGGGACACTAATTCACCCCTCCACTTT | CASSPRDTNSPLHF
TRBJ2-7 | few | TRBV5-4 | 14 | TRBD1 | TGTGCCTCTCAAGGGCAGGGGGCATATGGCGAGCAGTACTTC | CASQGQGAYGEQYF
TRBJ2-7 | - | TRBV7-9 | 14 | TRBD1 | TGTGCCAGCAGCCCCGGGACAGCAAACTACGAGCAGTACTTC | CASSPGTANYEQYF
TRBJ2-7 | - | TRBV29-1 | 18 | TRBD1 | TGCAGCGTGGGCCGCCCCCTGGGGACAGGGTCGGACTCCTACGAGCAGTACTTC | CSVGRPLGTGSDSYEQYF
TRBJ1-1 | - | TRBV21-1 | 15 | - | TGTGCCAGCAGCAAAAAAATTCCTAATGGTCTGGTGGCTTTCTTT | CASSKKIPNGLVAFF
TRBJ2-1 | few | TRBV25-1 | 17 | - | TGTGCCAGCAGTGAGTTGGCTAGCGCAATTCATGGCAATGAGCAGTTCTTC | CASSELASAIHGNEQFF
TRBJ2-1 | - | TRBV24-1 | 17 | TRBD1 | TGTGCCACCAGTGATTTGAGGACAGGGGGCGTCATAGACGAGCAGTTCTTC | CATSDLRTGGVIDEQFF
TRBJ1-4 | - | TRBV18 | 16 | - | TGTGCCAGCTCACCGGGGCAGCTTGCAACTAATGAAAAACTGTTTTTT | CASSPGQLATNEKLFF
TRBJ2-7 | - | TRBV29-1 | 13 | - | TGCAGCGTGTGCCGGGACTGGGACGTCGAGCAGTACTTC | CSVCRDWDVEQYF
TRBJ2-6 | - | TRBV19 | 15 | - | TGTGCCAGTAGTGGGGCGGGGACTGGGGCCAACGTCCTGACTTTC | CASSGAGTGANVLTF
TRBJ1-1 | - | TRBV12-3/TRBV12-4 | 13 | - | TGTGCCAGCAGTTGGGGAGTTAACACTGAAGCTTTCTTT | CASSWGVNTEAFF
TRBJ2-1 | - | TRBV18 | 15 | - | TGTGCCAGCTCACCGCCGACAAGATATAACAATGAGCAGTTCTTC | CASSPPTRYNNEQFF
TRBJ1-4 | - | TRBV7-2 | 16 | - | TGTGCCAGCAGCTTAAGGGGGGGGCCGTGGAATGAAAAACTGTTTTTT | CASSLRGGPWNEKLFF
TRBJ1-5 | - | TRBV19 | 15 | TRBD1 | TGTGCCAGTAGGGGGGGGACAGGTGGGAATCAGCCCCAGCATTTT | CASRGGTGGNQPQHF
TRBJ2-7 | - | TRBV28 | 13 | - | TGTGCCAGCAGTTCCTCCCCCGCCTACGAGCAGTACTTC | CASSSSPAYEQYF
TRBJ2-5 | - | TRBV6-5 | 14 | TRBD2 | TGTGCCAGCAGAGAGGGACTAGTGGGAGAGACCCAGTACTTC | CASREGLVGETQYF
TRBJ1-1 | - | TRBV6-5 | 13 | - | TGTGCCAGCAGTTACGCCCGGGGGGCTGAAGCTTTCTTT | CASSYARGAEAFF
TRBJ1-2 | - | TRBV7-9 | 13 | TRBD1 | TGTGCCAGCAGCCGCGGGACAGTTGGGGGCTACACCTTC | CASSRGTVGGYTF
TRBJ1-2 | - | TRBV4-3 | 13 | - | TGCGCCAGCAGCCAAGCGGCAGGGAGGGGCTACACCTTC | CASSQAAGRGYTF
TRBJ1-1 | - | TRBV28 | 11 | - | TGTGCCAGCAGTCTAGGGGGGGCAGCTTTCTTT | CASSLGGAAFF
TRBJ2-1 | - | TRBV6-5 | 15 | - | TGTGCCGGTGGGGGGCAAGGGACTACAATCAAAGAGCAGTTCTTC | CAGGGQGTTIKEQFF
TRBJ1-5 | - | TRBV6-5 | 15 | - | TGTGCCAGCAGTTACTCGTGGTCCCCGGGGTGGCCCCAGCATTTT | CASSYSWSPGWPQHF
TRBJ1-1 | - | TRBV12-3/TRBV12-4 | 13 | - | TGTGCCAGCAGCCAAGACAGGAACACTGAAGCTTTCTTT | CASSQDRNTEAFF
TRBJ2-1 | - | TRBV5-6 | 14 | TRBD2 | TGTGCCAGCAGCGAGGGACTAGCGTTGAATGAGCAGTTCTTC | CASSEGLALNEQFF
TRBJ1-1 | - | TRBV5-6 | 15 | - | TGTGCCAGCAGCTTGGCGGAAAATCTGAGGTTGAAAGCTTTCTTT | CASSLAENLRLKAFF